This T cell receptor beta chain came from a study of metastatic and nonmetastatic thyroid tumors. Regarding the study as a whole: According to reports, the diversity of TCR beta was significantly higher in malignant thyroid tumors than in benign nodules, and this held in both blood and tumor samples.

The CDR3 runs 14 residues. Germline CDR1 reads MNHNS; CDR2 reads SASEGT. Trimming pared 3 bases from V and 0 bases from J, leaving 6 bases between. Thyroid surgery had not been preceded by any treatment in any patient. This clone was counted ten times or more. Its antigen is not known. Other DNA sequences from this sample encode an identical CDR3 as well. TCRdb redid the clone calls on the PCR reads using MiXCR. The table records around 20,000 clones, 22% of them present only once. Sequencing was done on a sample of adjacent normal tissue. The TCR sequence derives from a female donor with papillary thyroid cancer or a benign thyroid nodule (not recorded which). Some clones in this sample may be carry-over from other donors' samples. The chain links TRBV6-1 to TRBJ2-4; maybe TRBD2 (5 bases). CDR3 nucleotide sequence: TGTGCCAGCAGTGAGGAGGTAGCCAAAAACATTCAGTACTTC. As protein: CASSEEVAKNIQYF.